The present T cell receptor beta chain was sequenced within a study of T cell changes during pregnancy in multiple sclerosis. The J segment lost 5 bases and the V segment lost 0 bases, leaving 9 bases of the junction unmatched. From germline, CDR1 is LGHNA and CDR2 YNFKEQ. The CDR3 is 17 amino acids. Some clones are missing from TCRdb's copy, which holds only in-frame ones; the method was immunoSEQ multiplex PCR. The table has tens of thousands of clones, roughly 92% seen once. The sequence was collected from a female donor in good health, enrolled as a control in a pregnancy study. J is TRBJ2-5 and V is TRBV4-2; 10 bases agree with TRBD2. The source material was peripheral blood, sampled in the third trimester of pregnancy. CDR3 DNA: TGTGCCAGCAGCCAAGACTCCAGCGGGGGGGCGATTGAGACCCAGTACTTC. Translating gives CASSQDSSGGAIETQYF.